This T cell receptor beta chain appears in the sequencing data of a study of blood T cell repertoires in COVID-19. Per the original data handling: Researchers report that nucleated cell counts were estimated from reference gene primer amplification. Libraries were prepared by immunoSEQ multiplex PCR; TCRdb keeps only in-frame clonotypes and omits some of them. The V and J calls and clone size are taken from that table; D and trimming were inferred from the DNA. The table records fewer than 250,000 clones, approximately 81% of them present only once. The source material was peripheral blood. This sequence was found in a woman of 80 years or more with COVID-19, enrolled during active disease.

CDR3 sequence reads: CASSHGEREQFF. The DNA for the CDR3 is TGTGCCAGCAGCCATGGGGAGCGGGAGCAGTTCTTC. This chain connects TRBV3-1 (or the pseudogene TRBV3-2) to TRBJ2-1, with TRBD2 as a possible D gene (5 bases). The germline CDR1 and CDR2 sequences are LGHDT and YNNKEL (reference sequence). This CDR3 has 12 residues. Between the trimmed V and J ends, which lost 3 bases and 10 bases, there was a span of 10 bases.